A selection of T cell receptor beta chains follows, all from one sample in a study of T cell responses to AZD1222 COVID-19 vaccine. Sequencing was performed with immunoSEQ multiplex PCR; in TCRdb, only in-frame clones are kept and a portion is missing. The profile shows 200,000 to 300,000 clones, 93% of them singletons. This sample comprised peripheral blood, obtained on day 0 of AZD1222 vaccination. The receptors here all came from an adult in good health. The CDR3 runs from the conserved cysteine through the conserved F or W. A D gene is named only where the DNA matches it firmly. Not all rows give a size; the values are once, few, many and, for expanded clones, a class.

clone size: NA; V gene: TRBV5-5; J gene: TRBJ2-3; CDR3 length: 14; D gene: TRBD2; CDR3 protein: CASSLGLAGATQYF; CDR3 DNA: TGTGCCAGCAGCCTGGGACTAGCGGGGGCTACGCAGTATTTT
clone size: few; V gene: TRBV6-1; J gene: TRBJ2-3; CDR3 length: 15; D gene: TRBD2; CDR3 protein: CASSELAGGPDTQYF; CDR3 DNA: TGTGCCAGCAGTGAACTAGCGGGGGGGCCAGATACGCAGTATTTT
clone size: NA; V gene: TRBV4-1; J gene: TRBJ1-1; CDR3 length: 16; D gene: NA; CDR3 protein: CASSQPRQDFSTEAFF; CDR3 DNA: TGCGCCAGCAGCCAGCCCCGACAGGATTTTAGCACTGAAGCTTTCTTT
clone size: NA; V gene: TRBV28; J gene: TRBJ1-2; CDR3 length: 16; D gene: TRBD1; CDR3 protein: CASSLPTGGPNYGYTF; CDR3 DNA: TGTGCCAGCAGTTTACCTACAGGGGGCCCCAACTATGGCTACACCTTC
clone size: once; V gene: TRBV25-1; J gene: TRBJ2-7; CDR3 length: 15; D gene: NA; CDR3 protein: CASSESGVNPYEQYF; CDR3 DNA: TGTGCCAGCAGTGAATCCGGCGTGAATCCTTACGAGCAGTACTTC
clone size: NA; V gene: TRBV28; J gene: TRBJ1-5; CDR3 length: 15; D gene: NA; CDR3 protein: CASTLGGPRRQPQHF; CDR3 DNA: TGTGCCAGCACTCTGGGCGGGCCCCGACGGCAGCCCCAGCATTTT
clone size: NA; V gene: TRBV29-1; J gene: TRBJ1-3; CDR3 length: 14; D gene: NA; CDR3 protein: CSALRTPSGNTIYF; CDR3 DNA: TGCAGCGCCCTGCGGACTCCCTCTGGAAACACCATATATTTT
clone size: NA; V gene: TRBV12-3/TRBV12-4; J gene: TRBJ2-7; CDR3 length: 13; D gene: TRBD2; CDR3 protein: CASSRGGLYEQYF; CDR3 DNA: TGTGCCAGCAGCCGCGGGGGGCTCTACGAGCAGTACTTC
clone size: NA; V gene: TRBV6-2/TRBV6-3; J gene: TRBJ1-2; CDR3 length: 14; D gene: NA; CDR3 protein: CASSHLDGNYGYTF; CDR3 DNA: TGTGCCAGCAGTCATCTGGACGGGAACTATGGCTACACCTTC
clone size: NA; V gene: TRBV18; J gene: TRBJ1-1; CDR3 length: 14; D gene: TRBD1; CDR3 protein: CASSPGQGRTEAFF; CDR3 DNA: TGTGCCAGCTCACCCGGACAGGGTCGAACTGAAGCTTTCTTT
clone size: NA; V gene: TRBV28; J gene: TRBJ1-5; CDR3 length: 13; D gene: NA; CDR3 protein: CASSWDSNQPQHF; CDR3 DNA: TGTGCCAGCAGCTGGGACTCCAATCAGCCCCAGCATTTT
clone size: NA; V gene: TRBV5-4; J gene: TRBJ2-3; CDR3 length: 16; D gene: NA; CDR3 protein: CASTHRRDFSTDTQYF; CDR3 DNA: TGTGCCAGCACCCACCGCAGGGACTTCTCCACAGATACGCAGTATTTT
clone size: NA; V gene: TRBV29-1; J gene: TRBJ2-3; CDR3 length: 14; D gene: TRBD1; CDR3 protein: CSNPHRGREDTQYF; CDR3 DNA: TGCAGCAACCCCCACAGGGGGCGTGAGGATACGCAGTATTTT
clone size: NA; V gene: TRBV5-4; J gene: TRBJ2-1; CDR3 length: 15; D gene: NA; CDR3 protein: CASSLVAGTYNEQFF; CDR3 DNA: TGTGCCAGCAGCTTGGTGGCGGGGACCTACAATGAGCAGTTCTTC
clone size: NA; V gene: TRBV21-1; J gene: TRBJ2-1; CDR3 length: 14; D gene: NA; CDR3 protein: CASSKAGYGNEQFF; CDR3 DNA: TGTGCCAGCAGCAAAGCGGGGTATGGCAATGAGCAGTTCTTC
clone size: NA; V gene: TRBV6-6; J gene: TRBJ1-2; CDR3 length: 14; D gene: NA; CDR3 protein: CASSPGAANYGYTF; CDR3 DNA: TGTGCCAGCAGCCCAGGGGCTGCTAACTATGGCTACACCTTC
clone size: NA; V gene: TRBV2; J gene: TRBJ2-7; CDR3 length: 12; D gene: NA; CDR3 protein: CAGRGEGYEQYF; CDR3 DNA: TGTGCCGGCAGGGGGGAGGGCTACGAGCAGTACTTC
clone size: NA; V gene: TRBV28; J gene: TRBJ2-3; CDR3 length: 13; D gene: NA; CDR3 protein: CAISSGDTDTQYF; CDR3 DNA: TGTGCCATCAGCAGTGGGGACACAGATACGCAGTATTTT
clone size: once; V gene: TRBV2; J gene: TRBJ1-6; CDR3 length: 18; D gene: NA; CDR3 protein: CASSGKRQGGSYNSPLHF; CDR3 DNA: TGTGCCAGCAGTGGGAAGAGGCAGGGAGGCTCCTATAATTCACCCCTCCACTTT
clone size: NA; V gene: TRBV11-2; J gene: TRBJ2-7; CDR3 length: 16; D gene: TRBD1; CDR3 protein: CASSLVGRQGSYEQYF; CDR3 DNA: TGTGCCAGCAGCTTAGTAGGCCGACAGGGGTCCTACGAGCAGTACTTC
clone size: NA; V gene: TRBV20-1; J gene: TRBJ1-4; CDR3 length: 13; D gene: NA; CDR3 protein: CSASYRGLEKLFF; CDR3 DNA: TGCAGTGCTAGTTATCGGGGTCTGGAAAAACTGTTTTTT
clone size: NA; V gene: TRBV11-2; J gene: TRBJ1-1; CDR3 length: 13; D gene: NA; CDR3 protein: CASSFTRNTEAFF; CDR3 DNA: TGTGCCAGCAGCTTCACAAGGAACACTGAAGCTTTCTTT
clone size: NA; V gene: TRBV7-9; J gene: TRBJ2-1; CDR3 length: 12; D gene: TRBD2; CDR3 protein: CASSSGTSKGFF; CDR3 DNA: TGTGCCAGCAGCTCCGGGACTAGCAAGGGGTTCTTC
clone size: NA; V gene: TRBV5-1; J gene: TRBJ1-1; CDR3 length: 15; D gene: NA; CDR3 protein: CASSLNRGVNTEAFF; CDR3 DNA: TGCGCCAGCAGCTTGAATAGGGGGGTGAACACTGAAGCTTTCTTT
clone size: NA; V gene: TRBV3-1/TRBV3-2; J gene: TRBJ2-5; CDR3 length: 16; D gene: NA; CDR3 protein: CASSQLIRDLAETQYF; CDR3 DNA: TGTGCCAGCAGCCAACTAATCCGAGACCTGGCGGAGACCCAGTACTTC
clone size: NA; V gene: TRBV27; J gene: TRBJ1-2; CDR3 length: 14; D gene: NA; CDR3 protein: CASSLSRSGYGYTF; CDR3 DNA: TGTGCCAGCAGTTTGAGCAGATCTGGCTATGGCTACACCTTC
clone size: NA; V gene: TRBV18; J gene: TRBJ2-1; CDR3 length: 15; D gene: NA; CDR3 protein: CASSPSGGGSQEQFF; CDR3 DNA: TGTGCCAGCTCACCCAGTGGGGGCGGGAGCCAGGAGCAGTTCTTC
clone size: NA; V gene: TRBV11-2; J gene: TRBJ2-1; CDR3 length: 14; D gene: TRBD1; CDR3 protein: CASSLGQEYNEQFF; CDR3 DNA: TGTGCCAGCAGCTTGGGACAGGAGTACAATGAGCAGTTCTTC
clone size: NA; V gene: TRBV5-4; J gene: TRBJ2-7; CDR3 length: 13; D gene: TRBD1; CDR3 protein: CASSLTGGYEQYF; CDR3 DNA: TGTGCCAGCAGCTTGACAGGGGGCTACGAGCAGTACTTC
clone size: NA; V gene: TRBV19; J gene: TRBJ1-6; CDR3 length: 14; D gene: NA; CDR3 protein: CAARGAGRNSPLHF; CDR3 DNA: TGTGCCGCCCGGGGGGCAGGGCGCAATTCACCCCTCCACTTT
clone size: NA; V gene: TRBV10-3; J gene: TRBJ1-1; CDR3 length: 14; D gene: NA; CDR3 protein: CAISESKGFTEAFF; CDR3 DNA: TGTGCCATCAGTGAGTCGAAAGGTTTCACTGAAGCTTTCTTT
clone size: NA; V gene: TRBV5-1; J gene: TRBJ2-5; CDR3 length: 14; D gene: NA; CDR3 protein: CASSLGQQRETQYF; CDR3 DNA: TGCGCCAGCAGCTTGGGGCAGCAAAGGGAGACCCAGTACTTC
clone size: NA; V gene: TRBV19; J gene: TRBJ2-2; CDR3 length: 14; D gene: NA; CDR3 protein: CASSIDRPRMGLFF; CDR3 DNA: TGTGCCAGTAGTATAGATCGGCCCCGGATGGGGCTGTTTTTT
clone size: NA; V gene: TRBV9; J gene: TRBJ1-2; CDR3 length: 14; D gene: NA; CDR3 protein: CASSPLGVNYGYTF; CDR3 DNA: TGTGCCAGCAGTCCCTTGGGGGTTAACTATGGCTACACCTTC
clone size: NA; V gene: TRBV7-8; J gene: TRBJ1-2; CDR3 length: 15; D gene: NA; CDR3 protein: CASSLLSADPAGYTF; CDR3 DNA: TGTGCCAGCAGCTTATTGTCTGCGGATCCGGCTGGCTACACCTTC
clone size: NA; V gene: TRBV5-1; J gene: TRBJ2-1; CDR3 length: 14; D gene: NA; CDR3 protein: CASSLEGSINEQFF; CDR3 DNA: TGCGCCAGCAGCTTGGAAGGCAGTATCAATGAGCAGTTCTTC
clone size: NA; V gene: TRBV5-1; J gene: TRBJ2-1; CDR3 length: 15; D gene: NA; CDR3 protein: CASSQSSREYNEQFF; CDR3 DNA: TGCGCCAGCAGCCAAAGCTCCCGGGAGTACAATGAGCAGTTCTTC